This TCR beta chain was captured by sequencing in a study of blood T cell repertoires in COVID-19 (dated by TCRdb to 2020 to 2021). About the investigation overall: Collaborator samples came from the United States, Italy and Spain and covered acute and convalescent phases of COVID-19. Samples were obtained from the ongoing ImmuneRACE study (first 160 participants) and from 1,254 subjects provided by 6 global collaborators. Nearly every sample came with metadata listing a de-identified subject ID, COVID-19 status, age in years and sex. The prospective study material was composed of cDNA or gDNA derived from T cells, B-cell-depleted T cells, or PBMCs. Deeply sampled blood TCRbeta repertoires from subjects exposed to, actively infected with, or recovered from COVID-19 were included in the dataset. Where available, HLA class I and class II types were obtained from metadata supplied by the sample provider rather than from assay-based typing. The repertoires were released in a freely available public database meant as a resource for research on the immune response to SARS-CoV-2.

Broader findings and caveats from the paper: The amount of clinical and demographic metadata varied by source and participant and was provided uncurated.

Whole blood was collected in K2EDTA tubes by collaborating institutions according to the institutions' own protocols. For TCRbeta analysis, collaborators shipped samples in one of three forms: frozen whole blood, isolated PBMCs, or DNA extracted from either of those sample types. As to this clone: There is no known antigen for this receptor. No base-level quality is on record; no much larger clone is a single base apart.

The immunoSEQ Assay, a bias-controlled multiplex PCR, was used to amplify TCRbeta CDR3 regions from genomic DNA. The published analysis was carried out like this. Nucleated cell counts per sample were estimated from amplification of reference gene primers within the assay. Sequence reads were collapsed and filtered to measure the absolute abundance of every unique TCRbeta CDR3 rearrangement. Productive Simpson clonality was computed per sample as the square root of Simpson's diversity index over productive rearrangements. Entries here come from immuneACCESS through TCRdb and include only in-frame sequences with V and J called. Some clones fail to appear in such tables; in the studies checked, an unresolved V gene covers under half of the shortfall, and the cause of the remainder is unknown. V and J calls and clone size are copied from that table; D and trimming were computed from the DNA. Counted in this sample were under 250,000 clones; under 95% of them appeared once. Clones ranked in the top ten supply 1.2% of the sample.

Measured from the cysteine to the phenylalanine, the CDR3 is 16 residues long. The read is trimmed to its CDR3 DNA, 48 bases read in frame from base 1. V is cut by 3 bases and J by 2 bases, and the space between the germline ends is 14 bases. Reading the germline V gene gives CDR1 ENHRY and CDR2 SYGVKD. Source material: peripheral blood. Recombination joined TRBV10-3 with TRBJ2-1; TRBD1 is a weak D gene call, 6 bases matching. The sequence derives from a man aged 25-40 years with acute or convalescent COVID-19. In nucleotides, the sequence is TGTGCCATCAGTGACGAAATGCGGACAGCCTACAATGAGCAGTTCTTC. This yields the protein CAISDEMRTAYNEQFF.